The clone carrying this T cell receptor (beta chain) was detected only a few times. Its antigen is as yet unknown. TCRdb redid the calling of the RT-PCR reads with MiXCR, one entry per CDR3 protein. Of 530,000 or so distinct CDR3 sequences detected, approximately 15% appear once; the ten largest clones hold approximately 10%. The entry originates in a study of response to subunit inactivated influenza vaccine. This CDR3 contains 14 residues. V lost 8 bases to trimming and J lost 1 base, with 11 bases between them. Study findings and constraints: That few new T cells are recruited by each seasonal influenza vaccination was the authors' suggestion.

The chain uses TRBV12-3 or TRBV12-4 and TRBJ2-2, with D hard to call. The TCR comes from a man aged 45-65 years who received an inactivated influenza vaccine. The sequencing here drew on PBMCs from blood, taken 11 to 12 days after vaccination. The DNA of the CDR3 is TGTGCCAGCCACAGCACGGAGAACACCGGGGAGCTGTTTTTT. Translating gives CASHSTENTGELFF.